These 11 T cell receptor beta chains were sequenced from one sample in a study of T cells in Graves' hyperthyroidism and ophthalmopathy. RNA transcripts gave rise to amplified TCR beta CDR3 regions. Primed by the HTBI set, a first-round RT-PCR was run on the TCR CDR3. Using its own MiXCR run on the multiplex PCR reads, TCRdb lists one record per CDR3 protein. The table lists approximately 700,000 distinct CDR3 sequences, 45% of them singletons. The specimen sequenced was peripheral blood or thyroid tissue (not recorded which). These receptors were taken from an adult man with Graves' disease, either hyperthyroidism or ophthalmopathy (not recorded which).

CDR3 loop: CASIDRGRNGYTF. The CDR3, as DNA: TGTGCCAGCATTGACAGGGGGCGGAACGGCTACACCTTC. The gene calls are TRBV2 and TRBJ1-2; TRBD1 aligns across 10 bases. Germline lookup yields CDR1 SNHLY and CDR2 FYNNEI. J gave up 8 bases and V 7 bases, and 7 bases lay outside the gene matches. The CDR3 consists of 13 residues.

This clonotype was recorded at least ten times. This chain uses TRBV7-9 with TRBJ1-5, with a tentative D call TRBD1 (5 bases). V was trimmed by 3 bases and J by 5 bases, leaving 5 bases between them. CDR3 length equals 12 residues. CDR1 SEHNR and CDR2 FQNEAQ come from the germline V gene (reference sequence). The CDR3 coding sequence is TGTGCCAGCAGCTTGACAGATCAGCCCCAGCATTTT. Translation: CASSLTDQPQHF. The full variable domain, its missing parts supplied by reference TRBV7-9 and TRBJ1-5, is DTGVSQNPRHKITKRGQNVTFRCDPISEHNRLYWYRQTLGQGPEFLTYFQNEAQLEKSRLLSDRFSAERPKGSFSTLEIQRTEQGDSAMYLCASSLTDQPQHFGDGTRLSIL.

The chain couples TRBV6-1 to TRBJ1-6; no clear D gene. This CDR3 contains 13 residues. Trimming cost V 8 bases and J 2 bases, with 7 bases left between them. The germline V gene encodes CDR1 MNHNS and CDR2 SASEGT. This CDR3 reads CASGQAYNSPLHF. CDR3 coding DNA: TGTGCCAGCGGGCAGGCCTATAATTCACCCCTCCACTTT.

This clonotype has just a few counts. The chain is built from TRBV20-1 and TRBJ1-1; D is ambiguous. In germline, CDR1 is DFQATT, CDR2 SNEGSKA (reference sequence). The length of the CDR3 is 10 residues. With 7 bases removed from V and 5 bases from J, the gap between germline ends came to 8 bases. CDR3 protein: CSGMLTEAFF. The CDR3 DNA reads as TGCAGTGGGATGCTAACTGAAGCTTTCTTT.

Worth noting for this clonotype: This may arise from a read error, as a much more abundant clone is one base away. The chain links TRBV2 to TRBJ1-1; no firm D call. The CDR3 is 13 residues long. CDR1 SNHLY and CDR2 FYNNEI come from the germline V gene. CDR3 DNA sequence: TGTGCCATCAGTGTAACGGTGAACACTGAAGCTTTCTTT. The encoded protein is CAISVTVNTEAFF.

The rearrangement uses TRBV20-1 and TRBJ1-5, with TRBD1 identical over 8 bases. The CDR3 covers 13 residues. Germline-derived CDR1 and CDR2 are DFQATT and SNEGSKA (reference sequence). V trimming: 3 bases; J trimming: 11 bases; junction bases outside the gene matches: 9. DNA of the CDR3: TGCAGTGCTAGCCGACAGGGGCAAGAGACCCAGCATTTT. Amino acid sequence: CSASRQGQETQHF.

Comments on this clonotype: The junction departs from the called germline gene at one end, perhaps through a read error. The J gene is TRBJ1-1, the V gene TRBV10-2; 9 bases map to TRBD1. The CDR3 loop spans 14 amino acids. CDR1 is WSHSY, CDR2 SAAADI, per germline. CDR3 region: CASGTGGMNTKAFF. The CDR3 DNA reads TGCGCCAGCGGTACAGGGGGCATGAACACTAAAGCTTTCTTT.

Many counts were recorded for this clonotype. The chain couples TRBV19 to TRBJ1-5, with unresolved D. Trimming left V 6 bases short and J 1 base short, with 10 bases between. Germline CDR1 is LNHDA and CDR2 is SQIVND (reference sequence). CDR3 length equals 14 residues. CDR3 DNA: TGTGCCAGTAGCTCCCTGGACAGCAATCAGCCCCAGCATTTT. Amino acid sequence: CASSSLDSNQPQHF.

Many counts were recorded for this clonotype. The J gene is TRBJ1-2, the V gene TRBV25-1; the D gene is possibly TRBD1 (6 bases). Germline CDR1 is MGHDK and CDR2 is SYGVNS. Trimming shortened V by 1 base and J by 5 bases, and 17 bases separated the two germline ends. The CDR3 consists of 16 residues. The CDR3 bases are TGTGCCAGCAGTGAATTGGGGGACGGGACAAAATATGGCTACACCTTC. Residues: CASSELGDGTKYGYTF.

This chain uses TRBV7-9 with TRBJ2-6, with D perhaps matching TRBD1 (5 bases). In germline, CDR1 is SEHNR, CDR2 FQNEAQ (reference sequence). The CDR3 spans 14 residues. V shed 6 bases and J shed 3 bases, with 9 bases lying between them. The CDR3 coding sequence is TGTGCCAGCAGTCGGCAGGGTGGGGCCAACGTCCTGACTTTC. It yields the protein CASSRQGGANVLTF.

This clonotype appeared a single time. This chain connects TRBV11-2 to TRBJ1-6; 7 positions match TRBD1. Germline assignment: CDR1 SGHAT and CDR2 FQNNGV. This CDR3 has 16 amino acids. Trimming took 5 bases from V and 6 from J; bases not matched to a gene: 10. The CDR3 DNA follows: TGTGCCAGCAGCCCAAAAGCCGGGACAGTTAATTCACCCCTCCACTTT. It yields the protein CASSPKAGTVNSPLHF.